This T cell receptor (beta chain) was captured in a study of OX40 agonist ivuxolimab in advanced cancers. Concerning this clone itself: Its antigen is undetermined.

Findings and limits, study-wide: At 0.1 to 3.0 mg/kg and by week 6, CD4+ and CD8+ T cells in the blood had expanded clonally.

The repertoire was sequenced with immunoSEQ multiplex PCR; TCRdb's copy has only in-frame clones and lacks some. The table includes 25,000 to 35,000 clones, around 84% detected once. Germline V gene sequence: CDR1 SGHVS, CDR2 FNYEAQ. V dropped 0 bases and J dropped 9; count of bases not matched to a gene: 8. The CDR3 runs to 14 residues. Source: CD4+ or CD8+ T cells sorted from blood, taken in a trial of the OX40 agonist ivuxolimab. The rearrangement uses TRBV7-6 and TRBJ2-7, with 7 bases fitting TRBD2. The clonotype was recovered from an adult with an advanced solid tumor such as melanoma, head and neck, liver or kidney cancer. CDR3 amino acids: CASSLAPRGGGQYF. For the CDR3, the DNA is TGTGCCAGCAGCTTAGCCCCTAGGGGCGGGGGGCAGTACTTC.